These 4 T cell receptor beta chains originate from one sample sequenced in a study of T cell repertoires in cytomegalovirus infection. Each CDR3 protein gets one entry after TCRdb re-called the reads with MiXCR. The sample yields 150,000 to 200,000 distinct CDR3 sequences, 8% to 10% seen once. The specimen was PBMCs. These receptors came from a human donor in good health (CMV status not recorded). Some clones in this sample may be carry-over from other donors' samples.

The chain joins TRBV2 to TRBJ2-4; the match to TRBD1 covers 8 bases. The J segment lost 9 bases and the V segment lost 6 bases, leaving 10 bases of the junction unmatched. Germline lookup yields CDR1 SNHLY and CDR2 FYNNEI. This CDR3 has 14 residues. As DNA, the CDR3 is TGTGCCAGCAGGGCAGGGGGCGATTATCGCATTCAGTACTTC. Amino acids: CASRAGGDYRIQYF.

In its sample, this clonotype was seen a few times. The chain carries TRBV19 and TRBJ1-2, with D uncertain. Germline V CDR1 and CDR2: LNHDA, SQIVND (reference sequence). There are 12 residues in the CDR3. V was clipped by 5 bases and J by 5 bases, with 9 bases between them. For the CDR3, the DNA is TGTGCCAGTAGTCCAGACTATTATGGCTACACCTTC. It specifies CASSPDYYGYTF.

To note about this clonotype: A read error may be the cause here, since a much bigger clone is one base away. Here the CDR3 DNA reads TGTGCCAGCAGCGTAGCGGGAGTGGGCGAGCAGTGCTTC. This encodes CASSVAGVGEQCF. The V call is TRBV7-9, the J call TRBJ2-7, with 9 bases lining up with TRBD2. The germline CDR1 and CDR2 sequences are SEHNR and FQNEAQ (reference sequence). The CDR3 runs to 13 residues. Drawing the rest from reference TRBV7-9 and TRBJ2-7, the complete variable domain is DTGVSQNPRHKITKRGQNVTFRCDPISEHNRLYWYRQTLGQGPEFLTYFQNEAQLEKSRLLSDRFSAERPKGSFSTLEIQRTEQGDSAMYLCASSVAGVGEQCFGPGTRLTVT.

This clonotype was detected ten times or more. This chain uses TRBV6-1 with TRBJ1-1, with D possibly matching TRBD1 (5 bases). V gave up 7 bases and J gave up 2 bases, with 17 bases separating them. Germline CDR1 reads MNHNS; CDR2 reads SASEGT. This CDR3 comprises 15 residues. CDR3 in amino acids: CASNEGGGFNTEAFF. The CDR3 DNA follows: TGTGCCAGCAACGAGGGCGGGGGATTCAACACTGAAGCTTTCTTT.